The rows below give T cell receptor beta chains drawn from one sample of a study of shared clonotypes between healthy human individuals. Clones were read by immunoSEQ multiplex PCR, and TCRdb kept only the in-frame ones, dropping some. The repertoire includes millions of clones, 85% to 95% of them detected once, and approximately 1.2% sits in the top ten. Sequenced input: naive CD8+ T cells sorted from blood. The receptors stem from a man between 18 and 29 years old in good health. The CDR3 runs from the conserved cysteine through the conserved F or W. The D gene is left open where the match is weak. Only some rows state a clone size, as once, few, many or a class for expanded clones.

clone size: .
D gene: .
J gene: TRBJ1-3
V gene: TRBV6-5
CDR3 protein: CASRGGPSGNTIYF
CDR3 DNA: TGTGCCAGCAGAGGCGGTCCCTCTGGAAACACCATATATTTT

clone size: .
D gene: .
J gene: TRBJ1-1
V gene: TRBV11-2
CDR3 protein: CASSFEKNTEAFF
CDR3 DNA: TGTGCCAGCAGCTTTGAGAAGAACACTGAAGCTTTCTTT

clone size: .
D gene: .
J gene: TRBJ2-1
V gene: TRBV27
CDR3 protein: CASSFNNYLGYEQFF
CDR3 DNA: TGTGCCAGCAGTTTCAACAACTACCTCGGGTATGAGCAGTTCTTC

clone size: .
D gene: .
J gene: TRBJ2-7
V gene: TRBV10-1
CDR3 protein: CASSQGLEQYF
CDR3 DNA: TGCGCCAGCAGTCAAGGCTTGGAGCAGTACTTC

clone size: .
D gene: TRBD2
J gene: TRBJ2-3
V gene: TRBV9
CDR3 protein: CASSGRTSGIDTQYF
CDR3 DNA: TGTGCCAGCAGCGGCCGGACTAGCGGGATAGATACGCAGTATTTT

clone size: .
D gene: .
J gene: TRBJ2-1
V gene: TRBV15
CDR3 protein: CATSRDPRVGEYEQFF
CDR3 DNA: TGTGCCACCAGCAGAGATCCCCGGGTAGGGGAATATGAGCAGTTCTTC

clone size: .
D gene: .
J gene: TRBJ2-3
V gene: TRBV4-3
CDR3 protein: CASSHRLPVQGGTDTQYF
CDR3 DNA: TGCGCCAGCAGCCACCGCCTCCCCGTTCAGGGTGGCACAGATACGCAGTATTTT

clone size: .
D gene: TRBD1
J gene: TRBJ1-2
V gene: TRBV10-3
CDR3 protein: CAIKSGQGYGYTF
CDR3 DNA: TGTGCCATCAAGTCGGGACAGGGGTATGGCTACACCTTC

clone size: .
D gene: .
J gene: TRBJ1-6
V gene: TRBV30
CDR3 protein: CAWSVGPSSYNSPLHF
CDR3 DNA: TGTGCCTGGAGTGTCGGGCCGAGCTCCTATAATTCACCCCTCCACTTT

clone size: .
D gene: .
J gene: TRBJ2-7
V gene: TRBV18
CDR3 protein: CASSPQLSEGDEQYF
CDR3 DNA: TGTGCCAGCTCACCACAATTGTCGGAGGGAGACGAGCAGTACTTC

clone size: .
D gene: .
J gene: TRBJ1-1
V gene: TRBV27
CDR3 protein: CASSLGRGEAFF
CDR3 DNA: TGTGCCAGCAGTCTGGGACGGGGTGAAGCTTTCTTT

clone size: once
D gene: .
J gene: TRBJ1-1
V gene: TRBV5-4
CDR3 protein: CASSPPGEINTEAFF
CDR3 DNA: TGTGCCAGCAGCCCCCCGGGGGAGATAAACACTGAAGCTTTCTTT

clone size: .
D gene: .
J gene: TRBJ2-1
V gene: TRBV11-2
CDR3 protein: CASSLYGEYNEQFF
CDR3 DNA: TGTGCCAGCAGCTTATACGGGGAGTACAATGAGCAGTTCTTC

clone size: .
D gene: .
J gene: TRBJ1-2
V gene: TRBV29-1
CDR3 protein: CSVERAYGYTF
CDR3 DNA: TGCAGCGTTGAAAGAGCCTATGGCTACACCTTC

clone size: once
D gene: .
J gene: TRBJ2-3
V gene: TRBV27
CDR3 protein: CASSLLRGQGTDTQYF
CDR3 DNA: TGTGCCAGCAGTTTATTGCGCGGGCAGGGCACAGATACGCAGTATTTT

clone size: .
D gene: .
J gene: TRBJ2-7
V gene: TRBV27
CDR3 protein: CASSPVGADSSYEQYF
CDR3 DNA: TGTGCCAGCAGTCCGGTGGGGGCGGATAGCTCCTACGAGCAGTACTTC

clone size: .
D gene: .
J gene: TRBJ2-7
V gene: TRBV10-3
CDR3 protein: CAISESEAMREQYF
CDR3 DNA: TGTGCCATCAGTGAGTCAGAGGCCATGAGGGAGCAGTACTTC

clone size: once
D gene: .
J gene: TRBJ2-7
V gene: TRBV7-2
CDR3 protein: CASSLVVSSYEQYF
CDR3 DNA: TGTGCCAGCAGCTTAGTGGTTAGCTCCTACGAGCAGTACTTC

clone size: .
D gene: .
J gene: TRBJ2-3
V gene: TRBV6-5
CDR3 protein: CASSYTGRGDTQYF
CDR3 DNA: TGTGCCAGCAGTTACACAGGCCGCGGAGATACGCAGTATTTT

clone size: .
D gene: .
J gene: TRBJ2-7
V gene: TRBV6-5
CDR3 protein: CASSFRGYEQYF
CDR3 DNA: TGTGCCAGCAGTTTCAGGGGCTACGAGCAGTACTTC

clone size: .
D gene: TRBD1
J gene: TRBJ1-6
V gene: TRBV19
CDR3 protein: CASKGETGGHSSYNSPLHF
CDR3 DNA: TGTGCCAGTAAGGGGGAGACAGGGGGCCATTCGTCCTATAATTCACCCCTCCACTTT

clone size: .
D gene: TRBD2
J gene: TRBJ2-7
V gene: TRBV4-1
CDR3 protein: CASSPRVSGAYEQYF
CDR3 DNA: TGCGCCAGCAGCCCAAGAGTTAGCGGGGCCTACGAGCAGTACTTC